This T cell receptor beta chain was observed in a study of PD-1 blockade in classical Hodgkin lymphoma. Study-level results: Nivolumab starters within 1 year of ASCT were excluded. The baseline diversity of complete responders showed similarity to that of newly diagnosed patients.

Germline CDR1 MGHRA, CDR2 YSYEKL. Trimming shortened V by 4 bases and J by 4 bases, and 10 bases separated the two germline ends. The CDR3 is 14 amino acids. Measured with immunoSEQ multiplex PCR; TCRdb has only the in-frame clones, and not every one. The sample has tens of thousands of clones, around nine tenths seen once. A note on this clone: The target antigen is unknown.

The time point here: cycle 4 day 1 (C4D1), after more than five weeks of nivolumab. Relapses following autologous stem cell transplantation were seen in all patients, with brentuximab vedotin exposure varying. The receptor was derived from a human donor with classical Hodgkin lymphoma. The chain uses TRBV4-1 and TRBJ1-4; D gene unclear. Sequenced here: peripheral blood mononuclear cells (PBMCs), sampled before the fourth cycle of nivolumab. CDR3 DNA sequence: TGCGCCAGCAGCCCCCTCGGCCTTAATGAAAAACTGTTTTTT. Translated, it gives CASSPLGLNEKLFF.